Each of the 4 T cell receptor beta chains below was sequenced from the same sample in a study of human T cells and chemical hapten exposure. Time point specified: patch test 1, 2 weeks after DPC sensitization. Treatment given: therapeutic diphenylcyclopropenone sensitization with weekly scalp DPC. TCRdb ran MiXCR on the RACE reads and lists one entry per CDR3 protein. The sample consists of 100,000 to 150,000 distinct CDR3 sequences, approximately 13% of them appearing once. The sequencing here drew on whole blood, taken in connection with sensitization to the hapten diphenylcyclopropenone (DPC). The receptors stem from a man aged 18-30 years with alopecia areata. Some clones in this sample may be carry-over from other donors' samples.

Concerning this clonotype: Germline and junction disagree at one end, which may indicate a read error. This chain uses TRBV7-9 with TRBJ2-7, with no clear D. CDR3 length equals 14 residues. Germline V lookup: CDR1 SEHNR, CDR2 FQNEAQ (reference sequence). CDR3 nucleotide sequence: TGTGTCAGCAGCTTAAATAGGACCTCCTACGAGCAGTACTTC. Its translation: CVSSLNRTSYEQYF. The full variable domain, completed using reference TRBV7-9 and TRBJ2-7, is DTGVSQNPRHKITKRGQNVTFRCDPISEHNRLYWYRQTLGQGPEFLTYFQNEAQLEKSRLLSDRFSAERPKGSFSTLEIQRTEQGDSAMYLCVSSLNRTSYEQYFGPGTRLTVT.

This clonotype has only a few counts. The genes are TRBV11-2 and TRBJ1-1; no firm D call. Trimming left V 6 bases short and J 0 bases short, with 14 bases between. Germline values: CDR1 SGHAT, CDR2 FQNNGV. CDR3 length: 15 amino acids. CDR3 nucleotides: TGTGCCAGCAGATTGCTGGCCGGACTGAACACTGAAGCTTTCTTT. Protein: CASRLLAGLNTEAFF.

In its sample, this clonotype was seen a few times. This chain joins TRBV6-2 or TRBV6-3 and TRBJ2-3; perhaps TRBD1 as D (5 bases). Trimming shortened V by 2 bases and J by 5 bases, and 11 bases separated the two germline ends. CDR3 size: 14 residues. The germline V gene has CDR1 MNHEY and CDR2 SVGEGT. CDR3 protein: CASSYGQGRDTQYF. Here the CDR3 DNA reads TGTGCCAGCAGTTACGGGCAGGGAAGAGATACGCAGTATTTT.

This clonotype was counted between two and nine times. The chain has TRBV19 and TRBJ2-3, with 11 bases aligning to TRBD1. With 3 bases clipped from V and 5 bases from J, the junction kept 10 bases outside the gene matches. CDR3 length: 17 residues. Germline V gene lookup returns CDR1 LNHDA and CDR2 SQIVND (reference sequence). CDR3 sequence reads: CASSILAGTGGRDTQYF. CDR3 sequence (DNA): TGTGCCAGTAGTATTTTGGCGGGGACAGGGGGAAGAGATACGCAGTATTTT. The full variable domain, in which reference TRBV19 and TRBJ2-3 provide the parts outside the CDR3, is DGGITQSPKYLFRKEGQNVTLSCEQNLNHDAMYWYRQDPGQGLRLIYYSQIVNDFQKGDIAEGYSVSREKKESFPLTVTSAQKNPTAFYLCASSILAGTGGRDTQYFGPGTRLTVL.